This TCR beta chain was identified during a study of response to subunit inactivated influenza vaccine. Study observations and caveats: The authors proposed limited new T cell recruitment per seasonal influenza vaccination.

After removal of 5 bases from V and 7 bases from J, the junction contained 8 bases not matched to a gene. In germline, CDR1 is DFQATT, CDR2 SNEGSKA (reference sequence). The CDR3 loop spans 14 amino acids. TCRdb re-derived calls from the RT-PCR reads in MiXCR, one entry per CDR3 protein. The repertoire holds more than 600,000 distinct CDR3 sequences, 15% to 20% seen once, with roughly a tenth in the top ten. The sample holds a few counts of this clonotype. The antigen remains unidentified. Sequencing used PBMCs from blood, obtained roughly 5 days after vaccination. The origin of this receptor is a man aged 45-60 years who received an inactivated influenza vaccine. V gene TRBV20-1 combines with J gene TRBJ2-5, with TRBD2 matching 12 bases. CDR3 sequence reads: CSAPPGLAGGTQYF. As DNA, the CDR3 is TGCAGTGCTCCCCCGGGACTAGCGGGTGGGACCCAGTACTTC.